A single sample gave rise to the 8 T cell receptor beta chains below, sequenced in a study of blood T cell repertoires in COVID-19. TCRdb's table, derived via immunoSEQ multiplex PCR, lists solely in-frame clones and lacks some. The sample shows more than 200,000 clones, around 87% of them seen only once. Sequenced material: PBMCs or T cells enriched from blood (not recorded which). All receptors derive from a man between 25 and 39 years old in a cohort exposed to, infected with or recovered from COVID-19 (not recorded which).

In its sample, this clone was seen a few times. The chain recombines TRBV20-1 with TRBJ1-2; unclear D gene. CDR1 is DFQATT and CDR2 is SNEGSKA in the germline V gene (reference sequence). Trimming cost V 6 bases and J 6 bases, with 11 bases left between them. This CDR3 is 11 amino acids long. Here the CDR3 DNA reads TGCAGTGCAACCTCAGGAAATGGCTACACCTTC. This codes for CSATSGNGYTF.

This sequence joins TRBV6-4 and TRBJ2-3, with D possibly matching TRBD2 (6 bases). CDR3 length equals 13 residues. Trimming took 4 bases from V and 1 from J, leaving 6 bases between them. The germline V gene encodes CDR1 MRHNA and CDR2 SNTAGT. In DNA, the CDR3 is TGTGCCAGCAGTGCGGGAGGCACAGATACGCAGTATTTT. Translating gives CASSAGGTDTQYF.

For the CDR3, the DNA is TGCGCCAGCAGCGGCCGATCAGGGACTGAAGCTTTCTTT. Translated, it gives CASSGRSGTEAFF. The V gene is TRBV5-1, the J gene TRBJ1-1; tentatively, D is TRBD1 (5 bases). The CDR3 totals 13 residues. Trimming removed 4 bases from V and 5 bases from J, with 12 bases in between. The germline V gene has CDR1 SGHRS and CDR2 YFSETQ.

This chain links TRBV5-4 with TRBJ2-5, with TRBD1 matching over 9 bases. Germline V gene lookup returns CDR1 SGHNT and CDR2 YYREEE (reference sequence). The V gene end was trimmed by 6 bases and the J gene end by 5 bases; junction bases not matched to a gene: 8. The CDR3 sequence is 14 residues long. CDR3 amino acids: CASNADRGFETQYF. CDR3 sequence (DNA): TGTGCCAGCAACGCAGACAGGGGGTTCGAGACCCAGTACTTC.

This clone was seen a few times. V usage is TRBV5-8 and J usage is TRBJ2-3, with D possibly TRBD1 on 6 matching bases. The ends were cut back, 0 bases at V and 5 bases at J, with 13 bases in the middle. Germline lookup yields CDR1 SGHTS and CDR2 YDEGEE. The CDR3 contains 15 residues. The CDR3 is CASSLAGDGGDTQYF. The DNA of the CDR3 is TGTGCCAGCAGCTTGGCAGGGGATGGAGGAGATACGCAGTATTTT.

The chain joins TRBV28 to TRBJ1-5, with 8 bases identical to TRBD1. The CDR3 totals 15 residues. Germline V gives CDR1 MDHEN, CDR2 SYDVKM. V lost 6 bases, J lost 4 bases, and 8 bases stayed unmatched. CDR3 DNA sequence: TGTGCCAGCAGACCCAGGACAGGGAGAAATCAGCCCCAGCATTTT. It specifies CASRPRTGRNQPQHF. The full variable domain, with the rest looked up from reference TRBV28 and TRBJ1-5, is DVKVTQSSRYLVKRTGEKVFLECVQDMDHENMFWYRQDPGLGLRLIYFSYDVKMKEKGDIPEGYSVSREKKERFSLILESASTNQTSMYLCASRPRTGRNQPQHFGDGTRLSIL.

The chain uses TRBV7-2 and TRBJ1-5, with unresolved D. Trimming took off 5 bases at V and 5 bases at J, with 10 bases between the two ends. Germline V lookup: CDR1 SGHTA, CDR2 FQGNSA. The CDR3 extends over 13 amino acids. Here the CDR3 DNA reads TGTGCCAGCAGCCTAGTGCGGGATCAGCCCCAGCATTTT. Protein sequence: CASSLVRDQPQHF.

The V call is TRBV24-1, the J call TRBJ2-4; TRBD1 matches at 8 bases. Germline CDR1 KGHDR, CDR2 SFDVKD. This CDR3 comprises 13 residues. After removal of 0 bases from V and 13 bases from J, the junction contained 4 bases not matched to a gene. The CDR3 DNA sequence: TGTGCCACCAGTGATTTGGGGACAGGCCTCCAGTACTTC. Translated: CATSDLGTGLQYF.